This T cell receptor (beta chain) was captured in a study of cytomegalovirus exposure and HLA in healthy donors. Findings and limits, study-wide: A missense DCLRE1C variant was associated with V- and J-gene trimming of TCR beta chains in a later analysis, and an independent cohort replicated the association.

The CDR3 spans 15 residues. The ends lost 0 bases at V and 4 bases at J; junction bases unmatched: 5. CDR1 is SGDLS, CDR2 YYNGEE, per germline. On this clone: Its antigen is not identified.

A multiplex PCR was run with 60 Vbeta primers and 13 Jbeta primers. Assay used: immunoSEQ multiplex PCR; TCRdb lists only in-frame clones, some missing. Altogether some 190,000 clones are present, 82% being singletons, with the ten largest covering roughly 1.4%. Source material: PBMCs. This clonotype was obtained from a man in his forties in good health and CMV-seronegative. The gene calls are TRBV9 and TRBJ1-2, with 8 nucleotides matching TRBD1. The CDR3 sequence: CASSVARTGTYGYTF. In DNA form, the CDR3 reads TGTGCCAGCAGCGTAGCCCGGACAGGGACCTATGGCTACACCTTC.